Below, 15 T cell receptor beta chains from the same sample are listed, as sequenced in a study of human T cells and chemical hapten exposure. TCRdb used MiXCR to reprocess the RACE reads, holding one entry per CDR3 protein. The data contain around 160,000 distinct CDR3 sequences, more than 14% of them singletons. As for time point: patch test 1, 2 weeks after DPC sensitization. Regarding treatment: therapeutic diphenylcyclopropenone sensitization with weekly scalp DPC. The sample was whole blood, taken in connection with sensitization to the hapten diphenylcyclopropenone (DPC). Receptors originate from a woman aged 25 to 39 with alopecia areata. Some clones in this sample may be carry-over from other donors' samples.

This rearrangement joins TRBV27 to TRBJ1-5; the D gene is possibly TRBD1 (5 bases). Germline assignment: CDR1 MNHEY and CDR2 SMNVEV (reference sequence). Deletions cut 5 bases from V and 0 bases from J, with 11 bases between. The CDR3 has 15 amino acids. The CDR3 region is CASSGPQGSNQPQHF. For the CDR3, the DNA is TGTGCCAGCAGTGGCCCGCAGGGTAGCAATCAGCCCCAGCATTTT.

This clonotype has more than one count but fewer than ten. The chain uses TRBV29-1 and TRBJ1-1; 8 positions agree with TRBD1. The CDR3 length is 13 residues. CDR1 and CDR2 from the germline V gene are SQVTM and ANQGSEA. The junction had 8 bases not matched to a gene; V was cut back by 7 bases and J by 4 bases. The DNA of the CDR3 is TGCAGCGCTTGGACAGGGAGGTTCACTGAAGCTTTCTTT. Protein product: CSAWTGRFTEAFF.

This clonotype occurred a few times. This chain links TRBV6-1 with TRBJ1-2; the D is unclear. V was clipped by 8 bases and J by 2 bases, with 15 bases between them. Germline assignment: CDR1 MNHNS and CDR2 SASEGT. The CDR3 is 14 residues long. The CDR3 sequence is CASGLGPANYGYTF. The CDR3, as DNA: TGTGCCAGCGGACTAGGGCCCGCAAACTATGGCTACACCTTC.

The chain links TRBV11-2 to TRBJ2-3; 11 bases align to TRBD2. The J segment lost 2 bases and the V segment lost 0 bases, leaving 7 bases of the junction unmatched. This CDR3 is built from 18 residues. Germline V gives CDR1 SGHAT, CDR2 FQNNGV. The CDR3 DNA is TGTGCCAGCAGCTTAGAACTAGCGGGGGCCTCTGACACAGATACGCAGTATTTT. Translated, it gives CASSLELAGASDTDTQYF.

This clonotype came up a few times. This chain uses TRBV25-1 with TRBJ1-2, with 8 bases lining up with TRBD1. The trim removed 1 base at V and 4 bases at J, leaving 2 bases unmatched. This CDR3 spans 14 amino acids. CDR1 is MGHDK, CDR2 SYGVNS, per germline. In DNA, the CDR3 is TGTGCCAGCAGTGAATCCACAGGGGGCTATGGCTACACCTTC. This encodes CASSESTGGYGYTF.

This chain connects TRBV11-2 to TRBJ2-2; 7 bases are shared with TRBD2. Trimming took 2 bases from V and 5 from J; bases not matched to a gene: 8. This CDR3 comprises 16 residues. Germline V lookup: CDR1 SGHAT, CDR2 FQNNGV. CDR3 sequence (DNA): TGTGCCAGCAGCTTAATCGCGGGCGGGGGTACCGGGGAGCTGTTTTTT. It translates to CASSLIAGGGTGELFF. Supplemented by reference TRBV11-2 and TRBJ2-2, the full variable domain reads EAGVAQSPRYKIIEKRQSVAFWCNPISGHATLYWYQQILGQGPKLLIQFQNNGVVDDSQLPKDRFSAERLKGVDSTLKIQPAKLEDSAVYLCASSLIAGGGTGELFFGEGSRLTVL.

The chain employs TRBV6-2 or TRBV6-3 and TRBJ1-1; D is uncertain. V lost 8 bases and J 1 base, leaving 11 bases between the germline ends. Germline values: CDR1 MNHEY, CDR2 SVGEGT. The CDR3 has 13 amino acids. CDR3 sequence: CASGKTKNTEAFF. The CDR3 bases are TGTGCCAGCGGAAAAACAAAGAACACTGAAGCTTTCTTT.

This clonotype was recorded a few times. Written as DNA, the CDR3 is TGTGCCAGCAGCCGTCGGGGGGGTTTAAGCAATCAGCCCCAGCATTTT. It encodes CASSRRGGLSNQPQHF. The chain recombines TRBV6-2 or TRBV6-3 with TRBJ1-5, with D maybe TRBD1 (5 bases). Trimming took 6 bases from V and 1 from J, leaving 16 bases between them. This CDR3 region has 16 residues. Germline loops: CDR1 MNHEY, CDR2 SVGEGT.

The rearrangement links TRBV2 to TRBJ1-6; 9 bases agree with TRBD1. Germline assignment: CDR1 SNHLY and CDR2 FYNNEI. V lost 7 bases and J lost 9; bases outside the gene matches: 10. This CDR3 spans 15 amino acids. For the CDR3, the DNA is TGTGCCAGCACCGAAGTGGGACAGGGCGGTTCACCCCTCCACTTT. Protein sequence: CASTEVGQGGSPLHF.

The chain uses TRBV15 and TRBJ1-3; D unresolved. The length of the CDR3 is 13 residues. Germline V gives CDR1 LNHNV, CDR2 YYDKDF (reference sequence). The V end was cut by 2 bases, the J end by 1 base, with 3 bases between. The CDR3 spells CATSRQSGNTIYF. The DNA of the CDR3 is TGTGCCACCAGCAGACAGTCTGGAAACACCATATATTTT. Filled out from reference TRBV15 and TRBJ1-3, the complete variable domain reads DAMVIQNPRYQVTQFGKPVTLSCSQTLNHNVMYWYQQKSSQAPKLLFHYYDKDFNNEADTPDNFQSRRPNTSFCFLDIRSPGLGDTAMYLCATSRQSGNTIYFGEGSWLTVV.

The V call is TRBV5-1, the J call TRBJ1-1; D not resolved. Germline assignment: CDR1 SGHRS and CDR2 YFSETQ. V shed 6 bases and J shed 0 bases, with 12 bases lying between them. There are 14 residues in the CDR3. CDR3 in amino acids: CASTPLGMNTEAFF. The DNA of the CDR3 is TGCGCCAGCACCCCCCTCGGGATGAACACTGAAGCTTTCTTT. The full variable domain, its missing parts supplied by reference TRBV5-1 and TRBJ1-1, is KAGVTQTPRYLIKTRGQQVTLSCSPISGHRSVSWYQQTPGQGLQFLFEYFSETQRNKGNFPGRFSGRQFSNSRSEMNVSTLELGDSALYLCASTPLGMNTEAFFGQGTRLTVV.

This clonotype has only a few counts. The V gene is TRBV28, the J gene TRBJ2-2, with D tentatively TRBD1 (5 bases). CDR1 is MDHEN, CDR2 SYDVKM, per germline. CDR3 length: 14 amino acids. The germline V and J ends were trimmed by 1 base and 7 bases, with 10 bases remaining between them. The CDR3 sequence: CASSLFPGFGELFF. The CDR3 DNA reads TGTGCCAGCAGTTTATTCCCAGGGTTCGGGGAGCTGTTTTTT.

A few counts support this clonotype. This chain uses TRBV20-1 with TRBJ2-2, with 8 bases fitting TRBD2. Looked up from germline, CDR1 is DFQATT and CDR2 is SNEGSKA (reference sequence). V trimming: 2 bases; J trimming: 6 bases; junction bases outside the gene matches: 14. The CDR3 extends over 17 amino acids. In DNA, the CDR3 is TGCAGTGCTAGACCGCCTCCAACCGGGACTAGGGCCGGGGAGCTGTTTTTT. Translated: CSARPPPTGTRAGELFF.

The genes are TRBV5-4 and TRBJ1-1; the D is unclear. This CDR3 comprises 15 residues. V was trimmed by 1 base and J by 5 bases, leaving 15 bases between them. Germline CDR1 reads SGHNT; CDR2 reads YYREEE (reference sequence). The CDR3 protein is CASSLSAMSKTEAFF. The CDR3 nucleotides are TGTGCCAGCAGCTTGAGTGCTATGTCGAAGACTGAAGCTTTCTTT.

The chain couples TRBV29-1 to TRBJ1-2; TRBD1 might be the D (6 bases). V lost 1 base and J 8 bases, leaving 11 bases between the germline ends. Germline V CDR1 and CDR2: SQVTM, ANQGSEA. This CDR3 has 12 residues. The CDR3 coding sequence is TGCAGCGTTGAAGCGACAGGTACCGGCTACACCTTC. This gives the protein CSVEATGTGYTF.